The present entry profiles one TCR beta chain with its context. The germline V gene encodes CDR1 GTSNPN and CDR2 SVGIG (reference sequence). The CDR3 is 11 amino acids. The V and J ends lost 4 bases and 8 bases respectively, with 8 bases between them. The sample belongs to a study of a mutant IDH1 vaccine in newly diagnosed glioma. Study at large: Among treated patients, around 60% were male and 37.5% female, and mean age was approximately 43 years. Earlier treatment was radiotherapy, temozolomide, or both, with most getting both.

TCRdb keeps only in-frame clones here, not all; method: immunoSEQ multiplex PCR. The table includes tens of thousands of clones, 80% to 90% detected once. Time point of the sample: baseline, week 1 (first vaccination visit). Noted treatment: pre-vaccination baseline after standard-of-care therapy. The TCR comes from a woman between 50 and 59 years old with glioma. V is TRBV30 and J is TRBJ1-4, with D perhaps TRBD1 (5 bases). This specimen was PBMCs, taken from a glioma patient treated with radiotherapy, temozolomide or both. The DNA for the CDR3 is TGTGCCTGGACCAGGGCCGAAAAACTGTTTTTT. This gives the protein CAWTRAEKLFF.